These 23 T cell receptor beta chains were sequenced from one sample in a study of B cell selection in AIRE deficiency. The regulatory T cell sort gate was CD4+CD25hiCD127low/negative. Libraries were prepared by immunoSEQ multiplex PCR; TCRdb keeps only in-frame clonotypes and omits some of them. The sample includes around 20,000 clones, more than 85% of them seen just once. Sequencing was carried out using CD4+CD25+ Tregs sorted from PBMCs. These receptor sequences come from a human donor in good health.

A note on this clone: At one end the junction does not follow the germline gene, possibly because of a read error. The gene calls are TRBV5-1 and TRBJ2-7; the D gene is possibly TRBD2 (6 bases). CDR3 length: 13 residues. Germline loops: CDR1 SGHRS, CDR2 YFSETQ. CDR3 amino acids: CASSLWRGYEQYF. The CDR3 nucleotides are TGTGCCAGCAGCTTATGGAGGGGCTACGAGCAGTACTTC.

This chain uses TRBV2 with TRBJ1-1; D is uncertain. Trimming took off 6 bases at V and 1 base at J, with 3 bases between the two ends. This CDR3 contains 11 residues. Germline V CDR1 and CDR2: SNHLY, FYNNEI. CDR3 coding DNA: TGTGCCAGCAGGGGGAACACTGAAGCTTTCTTT. This sequence encodes CASRGNTEAFF.

V gene TRBV7-3 combines with J gene TRBJ2-7; D is tentatively TRBD1 or TRBD2 (5 bases each). CDR1 SGHTA and CDR2 FQGTGA come from the germline V gene. The CDR3 totals 14 residues. V was shortened by 3 bases and J by 7 bases, with 16 bases between the two germline ends. The chain's CDR3 is CASSFWDVRGEQYF. The DNA of the CDR3 is TGTGCCAGCAGCTTCTGGGACGTCAGAGGGGAGCAGTACTTC.

The V and J genes are TRBV11-1 and TRBJ2-7, with D perhaps TRBD2 (6 bases). The V and J ends lost 1 base and 0 bases respectively, with 10 bases between them. This CDR3 region has 15 residues. Germline assignment: CDR1 SGHAT and CDR2 FQDESV (reference sequence). The CDR3 sequence is CASSLERATSYEQYF. The CDR3 bases are TGTGCCAGCAGCTTAGAGCGGGCCACCTCCTACGAGCAGTACTTC.

The V and J genes are TRBV4-2 and TRBJ1-3; tentatively, D is TRBD1 (5 bases). The germline V gene encodes CDR1 LGHNA and CDR2 YNFKEQ. The CDR3 extends over 17 amino acids. V gave up 4 bases and J gave up 0 bases, with 16 bases separating them. This chain's CDR3 is CASSPRPEGFSGNTIYF. In nucleotides, the CDR3 is TGTGCCAGCAGCCCTCGCCCAGAGGGGTTCTCTGGAAACACCATATATTTT.

The V and J genes are TRBV4-1 and TRBJ1-6; tentatively, D is TRBD1 (5 bases). Germline lookup yields CDR1 MGHRA and CDR2 YSYEKL. Trimming cost V 1 base and J 1 base, with 8 bases left between them. The CDR3 runs 16 residues. The CDR3 coding sequence is TGCGCCAGCAGCCAAGTAGCAGGGTCCTATAATTCACCCCTCCACTTT. It is translated as CASSQVAGSYNSPLHF.

This clone occurred once. V usage is TRBV29-1 and J usage is TRBJ2-3, with D possibly being TRBD2 (6 bases). With 2 bases removed from V and 1 base from J, the gap between germline ends came to 7 bases. Germline loops: CDR1 SQVTM, CDR2 ANQGSEA. There are 13 residues in the CDR3. As DNA, the CDR3 is TGCAGCGTTGAAAAGCGGGGCACAGATACGCAGTATTTT. It translates to CSVEKRGTDTQYF.

V and J are TRBV4-3 and TRBJ2-1; no reliable D call. The CDR3 has 13 amino acids. The germline V and J ends were trimmed by 1 base and 10 bases, with 11 bases remaining between them. Per the germline V gene, CDR1 is LGHNA and CDR2 is YSLEER. CDR3 DNA: TGCGCCAGCAGCCAAGCTTCAGGAGCGGAGCAGTTCTTC. Amino acid sequence: CASSQASGAEQFF.

This clone is categorized as medium-sized (0.01 to 0.1%). V usage is TRBV5-4 and J usage is TRBJ1-1, with 9 bases aligning to TRBD1. Germline lookup yields CDR1 SGHNT and CDR2 YYREEE (reference sequence). The V segment lost 4 bases and the J segment 1 base; nucleotides outside the gene matches: 5. The CDR3 consists of 15 residues. The CDR3 sequence is CASSPGTGQNTEAFF. The CDR3 coding sequence is TGTGCCAGCAGCCCCGGGACAGGGCAGAACACTGAAGCTTTCTTT.

This clone showed up just once. V usage is TRBV6-1 and J usage is TRBJ1-4, with 8 bases fitting TRBD1. J lost 7 bases, V lost 6 bases, and 7 bases had no gene match. The CDR3 has 14 residues. Germline V gene sequence: CDR1 MNHNS, CDR2 SASEGT. The CDR3 bases are TGTGCCAGCAGGCCAGACAGGGGAAGTGAAAAACTGTTTTTT. As protein: CASRPDRGSEKLFF.

The CDR3 protein is CASSLAGVSYEQYF. CDR3 DNA sequence: TGTGCCAGCAGTCTAGCGGGAGTAAGCTACGAGCAGTACTTC. The rearrangement links TRBV28 to TRBJ2-7; 10 positions agree with TRBD2. The V and J ends lost 5 bases and 3 bases, in that order; junction bases with no gene match: 4. Germline V lookup: CDR1 MDHEN, CDR2 SYDVKM. The CDR3 is made up of 14 amino acids. Combining the CDR3 with reference TRBV28 and TRBJ2-7 gives the whole variable domain DVKVTQSSRYLVKRTGEKVFLECVQDMDHENMFWYRQDPGLGLRLIYFSYDVKMKEKGDIPEGYSVSREKKERFSLILESASTNQTSMYLCASSLAGVSYEQYFGPGTRLTVT.

The V gene is TRBV6-5, the J gene TRBJ2-5; TRBD2 aligns across 13 bases. J was trimmed by 6 bases and V by 5 bases; bases with no gene match: 6. CDR3 length: 15 residues. Germline V gene data show CDR1 as MNHEY and CDR2 as SVGAGI. CDR3 region: CASSRLAGGRQTQYF. In nucleotides, the CDR3 is TGTGCCAGCAGTCGACTAGCGGGGGGCCGGCAGACCCAGTACTTC.

This clone showed up just once. The chain employs TRBV7-2 and TRBJ2-1; no definite D call. The V gene's germline CDR1 is SGHTA and CDR2 FQGNSA. Between the trimmed V and J ends, which lost 1 base and 4 bases, there was a span of 14 bases. This CDR3 contains 16 residues. In DNA form, the CDR3 reads TGTGCCAGCAGCTTAGTAGCCGGAACCTTATACAATGAGCAGTTCTTC. Translation gives CASSLVAGTLYNEQFF.

The CDR3 DNA is TGTGCCATCGGGACTAGCGGGAGGGATACGCAGTATTTT. Protein: CAIGTSGRDTQYF. The chain combines TRBV10-3 with TRBJ2-3; 15 bases match TRBD2. The CDR3 is 13 residues long. After removal of 8 bases from V and 6 bases from J, the junction contained 0 bases not matched to a gene. Germline CDR1 reads ENHRY; CDR2 reads SYGVKD.

CDR3 bases: TGTGCCAGCAGCTTGGGGCAGGTCACAGATACGCAGTATTTT. As protein: CASSLGQVTDTQYF. The chain couples TRBV7-6 to TRBJ2-3; TRBD1 might be the D (5 bases). This CDR3 is built from 14 residues. Germline lookup yields CDR1 SGHVS and CDR2 FNYEAQ. Trimming left V 3 bases short and J 2 bases short, with 9 bases between.

The chain has TRBV2 and TRBJ2-6; D is ambiguous. The CDR3 extends over 15 amino acids. Germline V gives CDR1 SNHLY, CDR2 FYNNEI. V lost 5 bases to trimming and J lost 0 bases, with 8 bases between them. The CDR3 is CASSRTRSGANVLTF. CDR3 DNA sequence: TGTGCCAGCAGTCGAACTCGCTCTGGGGCCAACGTCCTGACTTTC.

The chain employs TRBV15 and TRBJ2-3, with no clear D. Germline V lookup: CDR1 LNHNV, CDR2 YYDKDF (reference sequence). V was clipped by 2 bases and J by 6 bases, with 6 bases between them. The CDR3 consists of 12 residues. The CDR3 protein is CATSRPRDTQYF. DNA of the CDR3: TGTGCCACCAGCAGACCCCGGGATACGCAGTATTTT.

The CDR3 DNA sequence: TGTGCCAGCAGCTTAGCATCCGGGGGCGGGTCAGATACGCAGTATTTT. Translated: CASSLASGGGSDTQYF. The chain carries TRBV11-2 and TRBJ2-3; D is perhaps TRBD1 or TRBD2 (6 bases each). The V gene lost 1 base and the J gene lost 4 bases, with 15 bases spanning the gap. The CDR3 contains 16 residues. Germline lookup yields CDR1 SGHAT and CDR2 FQNNGV.

The chain uses TRBV6-6 and TRBJ1-1, with no clear D. The germline gives CDR1 MNHNY, CDR2 SVGAGI (reference sequence). CDR3 length: 12 residues. Between the trimmed V and J ends, which lost 2 bases and 1 base, there was a span of 2 bases. This CDR3 reads CASSYKNTEAFF. CDR3 sequence (DNA): TGTGCCAGCAGTTACAAGAACACTGAAGCTTTCTTT.

The gene calls are TRBV5-1 and TRBJ2-1, with TRBD1 as a possible D gene (6 bases). The CDR3 length is 14 residues. Germline V CDR1 and CDR2: SGHRS, YFSETQ. The V and J ends lost 1 base and 7 bases respectively, with 12 bases between them. CDR3 bases: TGCGCCAGCAGCTTGACAGGGTTGAAGAATGAGCAGTTCTTC. This codes for CASSLTGLKNEQFF.

The V and J genes are TRBV5-1 and TRBJ2-3; 8 bases map to TRBD1. The V gene's germline CDR1 is SGHRS and CDR2 YFSETQ. V trimming: 3 bases; J trimming: 6 bases; junction bases outside the gene matches: 9. This CDR3 is 15 amino acids long. The CDR3 sequence: CASSSLGTGQDTQYF. In nucleotides, the CDR3 is TGCGCCAGCAGCTCGCTGGGGACAGGACAGGATACGCAGTATTTT.

This clone came up once. The J gene is TRBJ2-1, the V gene TRBV9; D is perhaps TRBD1 or TRBD2 (5 bases each). Germline CDR1 SGDLS, CDR2 YYNGEE. The CDR3 consists of 20 residues. Trimming pared 3 bases from V and 3 bases from J, leaving 28 bases between. CDR3 bases: TGTGCCAGCAGCGGACGGGACCCACGGGGTGGAGGCAACCGCTACAATGAGCAGTTCTTC. It encodes CASSGRDPRGGGNRYNEQFF.

The V and J genes are TRBV1 and TRBJ2-4; the table assigns TRBD2, which was not confirmed against the DNA. TRBV1 is a documented pseudogene. There are 14 residues in the CDR3. Here the CDR3 DNA reads TGCACCAGCAGCCAAGATCGAGTCCAAAACATTCAGTACTTC. Residues: CTSSQDRVQNIQYF.